The source of this TCR beta chain is a study of T cells in localized non-small cell lung cancer (TCRdb year 2020). Study-wide context: The study examined T cell repertoires in approximately 240 patients with early-stage NSCLC and compared tumors with uninvolved tumor-adjacent lungs. All 240 or so NSCLC patients in the cohort were treatment-naive and had localized lung tumors that were resected. Of the NSCLC patients, fewer than 150 were male and about a hundred were female, and the mean age was approximately 66 years.

At diagnosis, peripheral blood, uninvolved tumor-adjacent lung and tumor were collected and were preserved as a mix of fresh-frozen and FFPE material. For TCR repertoire profiling, blood samples were analyzed in the form of peripheral blood mononuclear cells. The CDR3 covers 15 residues, taking in both the cysteine and the phenylalanine. Kept here is only the CDR3 DNA, which spans 45 bases and is read in frame from base 1. CDR1 and CDR2, per the germline V gene, are SGHRS and YFSETQ. The junction shows trimming of 0 bases on V and 2 bases on J, plus 12 bases between the germline ends. The immunoSEQ Assay was used to sequence TCR beta CDR3 regions from DNA. The original methods were these. T cell density was computed as TCR beta template counts normalized to usable DNA estimated by amplifying housekeeping genes. Using the preseqR package, richness was estimated by extrapolating to 120,000 templates for tissue samples and 400,000 templates for PBMC samples. Clonality was defined as one minus Pielou's evenness. Tissue-enriched TCRs were identified through differential abundance testing performed on productive amino-acid clonotypes, with a minimum total count of 5 and an alpha of 0.1. The Jaccard Index and the Morisita Overlap Index were used to quantify repertoire overlap between compartments. GLIPH clustered TCR beta CDR3s with public tetramer-defined viral CDR3s; viral motifs required at least three viral sequences plus V-gene enrichment. What TCRdb holds here is the immuneACCESS table cut down to in-frame rearrangements. Part of the clones is not present; checked against another copy, under half of the missing clones reflect an unresolved V gene, and the others are unexplained. That table supplies the V and J calls and clone size; D and trimming were determined from the DNA. The sample profile shows 70,000 to 90,000 clones; 80% of them were found once. 8% to 10% of the sample belongs to the ten largest clones.

Of note for this clone: Its cognate antigen has yet to be identified. Nothing much larger sits one base from this clone, and base qualities are not available.

Findings and caveats that apply to the study as a whole: Since the design was exploratory, TCR variables were selected using unadjusted p-values with no false-discovery rate correction. The highest T cell clonality was observed in uninvolved tumor-adjacent lung, where clonality exceeded that of tumor, suggesting that antigenic responses were more focused in uninvolved tumor-adjacent lung. Of the top 100 tumor clones, a median of roughly 56 were detected in paired uninvolved adjacent lung; 28 were also among that lung's top 100. Longer overall survival was associated with higher blood T cell density, whereas shorter survival was associated with higher adjacent-lung clonality. Because multi-region sequencing of the tumors was not done, intratumor heterogeneity could not be ruled out.

The TCR sequence derives from a female donor older than 55 with stage I lung adenocarcinoma. The receptor chain draws on TRBV5-1 and TRBJ2-7; a tentative D match to TRBD1 spans 6 bases. Sequenced here: peripheral blood, sampled before any cancer treatment. The DNA sequence follows: TGCGCCAGCAGCTTGGGGGCGACAGGTACCTACGAGCAGTACTTC. Translated, this gives CASSLGATGTYEQYF.